The entry below gives a single TCR beta chain sequence along with its context. This record belongs to a study of blood T cell repertoires in COVID-19. In the study overall: Spain, Italy and the United States supplied samples that represented acute and convalescent COVID-19.

Authors' processing steps: The assay estimated nucleated cells by amplifying reference gene primers. TCRdb's table, derived via immunoSEQ multiplex PCR, lists solely in-frame clones and lacks some. D and trimming come from the DNA, and the V and J calls and clone size come from that table. This table holds hundreds of thousands of clones, 70% to 90% found once. J lost 3 bases, V lost 4 bases, and 5 bases had no gene match. CDR3 length: 14 residues. The germline V gene encodes CDR1 PRHDT and CDR2 FYEKMQ (reference sequence). V gene TRBV13 combines with J gene TRBJ1-2; 7 bases match TRBD1. The source of this sequence is a man aged 18-30 years with COVID-19, enrolled during active disease. The specimen was peripheral blood. CDR3 residues: CASSSRDSYYGYTF. Here the CDR3 DNA reads TGTGCCAGCAGCTCCCGGGACAGTTACTATGGCTACACCTTC.